Below are 9 T cell receptor beta chains sequenced from a single sample in a study of memory CD4+ T cells and cytomegalovirus serostatus. Sequencing used immunoSEQ multiplex PCR; TCRdb keeps in-frame clones, though not all of them. Seen here are about 52,000 clones, around four fifths observed once, and the top ten hold 1.4%. Single viable CD3+CD4+CD8-CD45RO+ cells were sorted as the memory CD4+ T cells. Sequenced: memory CD4+ T cells from blood. These receptors all stem from an adult in good health and CMV-seropositive.

The chain joins TRBV7-9 to TRBJ1-1, with D maybe TRBD1 (6 bases). Deletions cut 3 bases from V and 3 bases from J, with 11 bases between. CDR1 is SEHNR and CDR2 is FQNEAQ in the germline V gene (reference sequence). The CDR3 runs 14 residues. CDR3 loop: CASSFGGGHTEAFF. The CDR3 DNA reads as TGTGCCAGCAGCTTTGGGGGGGGGCACACTGAAGCTTTCTTT.

The chain couples TRBV18 to TRBJ1-1; a possible D gene is TRBD1 (6 bases). Germline CDR1 reads KGHSH; CDR2 reads LQKENI. CDR3 length: 12 amino acids. With 4 bases removed from V and 4 bases from J, the gap between germline ends came to 7 bases. The CDR3: CASSQGGTEAFF. In nucleotides, the CDR3 is TGTGCCAGCTCACAGGGGGGCACTGAAGCTTTCTTT.

This clone has a handful of counts. V is TRBV9 and J is TRBJ2-2; 13 bases line up with TRBD2. After removal of 4 bases from V and 7 bases from J, the junction contained 4 bases not matched to a gene. Germline V CDR1 and CDR2: SGDLS, YYNGEE. This CDR3 contains 15 residues. CDR3: CASSKLAGGLGELFF. For the CDR3, the DNA is TGTGCCAGCAGCAAACTAGCGGGAGGGCTCGGGGAGCTGTTTTTT. Full variable domain (outside the CDR3, taken from reference TRBV9 and TRBJ2-2): DSGVTQTPKHLITATGQRVTLRCSPRSGDLSVYWYQQSLDQGLQFLIQYYNGEERAKGNILERFSAQQFPDLHSELNLSSLELGDSALYFCASSKLAGGLGELFFGEGSRLTVL.

This rearrangement joins TRBV7-3 to TRBJ2-1; a weak D match, TRBD2 (5 bases). The CDR3 contains 16 residues. Germline CDR1 SGHTA, CDR2 FQGTGA. Trimming stripped 2 bases from V and 0 bases from J, with 11 bases between. The CDR3 bases are TGTGCCAGCAGCTTATCAGCGGCCCTCTCCTACAATGAGCAGTTCTTC. This gives the protein CASSLSAALSYNEQFF.

J is TRBJ1-2 and V is TRBV7-2, with D perhaps TRBD1 (5 bases). The CDR3 runs to 13 residues. Germline CDR1 SGHTA, CDR2 FQGNSA. Between the trimmed V and J ends, which lost 5 bases and 2 bases, there was a span of 9 bases. The CDR3 bases are TGTGCCAGCAGCCTACAGGAGAACTATGGCTACACCTTC. This encodes CASSLQENYGYTF.

The J gene is TRBJ2-1, the V gene TRBV7-2, with a weak D call TRBD2 (6 bases). The V end was cut by 4 bases, the J end by 5 bases, with 12 bases between. Germline V gene sequence: CDR1 SGHTA, CDR2 FQGNSA. The length of the CDR3 is 14 residues. In DNA, the CDR3 is TGTGCCAGCAGCTCGGGACTCCCGCACAATGAGCAGTTCTTC. Translated, it gives CASSSGLPHNEQFF.

The CDR3 here is CASSLGQAYNSPLHF. The CDR3 DNA reads as TGCGCCAGCAGCTTGGGACAAGCTTATAATTCACCCCTCCACTTT. The chain uses TRBV5-1 and TRBJ1-6; D uncertain. The CDR3 runs to 15 residues. The V end lost 0 bases, the J end lost 4 bases, and 8 bases lay between the germline ends. CDR1 and CDR2 (germline): SGHRS, YFSETQ. Filled out from reference TRBV5-1 and TRBJ1-6, the complete variable domain reads KAGVTQTPRYLIKTRGQQVTLSCSPISGHRSVSWYQQTPGQGLQFLFEYFSETQRNKGNFPGRFSGRQFSNSRSEMNVSTLELGDSALYLCASSLGQAYNSPLHFGNGTRLTVT.

The chain is built from TRBV2 and TRBJ1-2, with 9 positions matching TRBD1. The CDR3 covers 14 residues. V lost 1 base to trimming and J lost 8 bases; unmatched junction nucleotides: 5. The germline V gene encodes CDR1 SNHLY and CDR2 FYNNEI. The CDR3 region is CASSEVRTGDGYTF. CDR3 sequence (DNA): TGTGCCAGCAGTGAAGTAAGGACAGGGGACGGCTACACCTTC.

The chain has TRBV27 and TRBJ2-1; 9 positions agree with TRBD2. The CDR3 sequence is 15 residues long. The trim removed 3 bases at V and 3 bases at J, leaving 3 bases unmatched. In germline, CDR1 is MNHEY, CDR2 SMNVEV (reference sequence). The CDR3 DNA sequence: TGTGCCAGCAGTTTTAGCGGGAGCTTCTACAATGAGCAGTTCTTC. Residues: CASSFSGSFYNEQFF.